The rows below give T cell receptor beta chains drawn from one sample of a study of PD-1 blockade in classical Hodgkin lymphoma. Profiling relied on immunoSEQ multiplex PCR, and the TCRdb table lists in-frame clones only, not all of them. The repertoire includes about 35,000 clones, 90% of them detected once, and roughly 0.24% sits in the top ten. Sequenced material: CD4+ T cells from blood, taken at baseline. The source of these receptors is a human donor with classical Hodgkin lymphoma. Each CDR3 is given with its conserved first and last residue. A D gene is named only where the DNA matches it firmly. Some rows have no size entry. The others give once, few or many, or a class for an expanded clone.

cdr3_nt: TGTGCCAGCAGTTTCTCCACAGCCAATTCACCCCTCCACTTT
cdr3_aa: CASSFSTANSPLHF
d_call: NA
j_call: TRBJ1-6
cdr3_length: 14
v_call: TRBV28
clone_size: NA

cdr3_nt: TGTGCCAGCAGCCCCAACAAGGGGGTCGGGGCCAACGTCCTGACTTTC
cdr3_aa: CASSPNKGVGANVLTF
d_call: NA
j_call: TRBJ2-6
cdr3_length: 16
v_call: TRBV9
clone_size: NA

cdr3_nt: TGTGCCAGCAGCTCTAATATCCCGGGACAGGAAGACTACGAGCAGTACTTC
cdr3_aa: CASSSNIPGQEDYEQYF
d_call: TRBD1
j_call: TRBJ2-7
cdr3_length: 17
v_call: TRBV7-8
clone_size: NA

cdr3_nt: TGTGCCAGCAGTAGGACAGGGCCATCACGAGAGCAGTACTTC
cdr3_aa: CASSRTGPSREQYF
d_call: TRBD1
j_call: TRBJ2-7
cdr3_length: 14
v_call: TRBV7-8
clone_size: NA

cdr3_nt: TGTGCCAGCAGCTCCCGCAGGGCCCCCAACTATGGCTACACCTTC
cdr3_aa: CASSSRRAPNYGYTF
d_call: NA
j_call: TRBJ1-2
cdr3_length: 15
v_call: TRBV14
clone_size: NA

cdr3_nt: TGCGCCAGCAGCTTGGGGTCAGGGGGAAACACCGGGGAGCTGTTTTTT
cdr3_aa: CASSLGSGGNTGELFF
d_call: TRBD1
j_call: TRBJ2-2
cdr3_length: 16
v_call: TRBV5-1
clone_size: NA

cdr3_nt: TGTGCCAGCAGCCCTACAGGCGCGGGAGTGGTGGAGACCCAGTACTTC
cdr3_aa: CASSPTGAGVVETQYF
d_call: TRBD2
j_call: TRBJ2-5
cdr3_length: 16
v_call: TRBV11-2
clone_size: NA

cdr3_nt: TGTGCCAGCAGCTTAGGGGATTGGGGGAACACTGAAGCTTTCTTT
cdr3_aa: CASSLGDWGNTEAFF
d_call: NA
j_call: TRBJ1-1
cdr3_length: 15
v_call: TRBV11-2
clone_size: few

cdr3_nt: TGTGCCAGCAGCTTAGACAGGGTGACCGGGGAGCTGTTTTTT
cdr3_aa: CASSLDRVTGELFF
d_call: TRBD1
j_call: TRBJ2-2
cdr3_length: 14
v_call: TRBV7-3
clone_size: NA

cdr3_nt: TGTGCCTGGGGCCGTAGTGGCTACACCTTC
cdr3_aa: CAWGRSGYTF
d_call: NA
j_call: TRBJ1-2
cdr3_length: 10
v_call: TRBV30
clone_size: NA

cdr3_nt: TGTGCCAGCAGTTACCCCGGCACCCTGTTGAATGAGCAGTTCTTC
cdr3_aa: CASSYPGTLLNEQFF
d_call: NA
j_call: TRBJ2-1
cdr3_length: 15
v_call: TRBV6-5
clone_size: NA

cdr3_nt: TGCGCGATTGACACTGAAGCTTTCTTT
cdr3_aa: CAIDTEAFF
d_call: NA
j_call: TRBJ1-1
cdr3_length: 9
v_call: TRBV29-1
clone_size: NA

cdr3_nt: TGCGCCAGCAGCCACCCCGGACAGGGGGGGACTAATGAAAAACTGTTTTTT
cdr3_aa: CASSHPGQGGTNEKLFF
d_call: TRBD1
j_call: TRBJ1-4
cdr3_length: 17
v_call: TRBV4-1
clone_size: NA

cdr3_nt: TGTGCCAGCAGTTTATGGGGCAGCTCCTACGAGCAGTACTTC
cdr3_aa: CASSLWGSSYEQYF
d_call: NA
j_call: TRBJ2-7
cdr3_length: 14
v_call: TRBV27
clone_size: NA

cdr3_nt: TGTGCCATCAGTGAGATCAAGGACAGGGCCTATGGCTACACCTTC
cdr3_aa: CAISEIKDRAYGYTF
d_call: TRBD1
j_call: TRBJ1-2
cdr3_length: 15
v_call: TRBV10-3
clone_size: NA

cdr3_nt: TGCGCCACCTCGACAGGGGTTTCCTACGAGCAGTACTTC
cdr3_aa: CATSTGVSYEQYF
d_call: TRBD1
j_call: TRBJ2-7
cdr3_length: 13
v_call: TRBV5-1
clone_size: NA

cdr3_nt: TGTGCCAGCAGCCGACGAGATCCCAGGAGCGGGCTGAGCTACGAGCAGTACTTC
cdr3_aa: CASSRRDPRSGLSYEQYF
d_call: NA
j_call: TRBJ2-7
cdr3_length: 18
v_call: TRBV2
clone_size: NA

cdr3_nt: TGTGCCAGCAGTTACCCCCCTGACAGGTCGGCCGGGGAGCTGTTTTTT
cdr3_aa: CASSYPPDRSAGELFF
d_call: NA
j_call: TRBJ2-2
cdr3_length: 16
v_call: TRBV6-6
clone_size: NA

cdr3_nt: TGTGCCAGCAGTTTCAACTATGGCTACACCTTC
cdr3_aa: CASSFNYGYTF
d_call: NA
j_call: TRBJ1-2
cdr3_length: 11
v_call: TRBV6-6
clone_size: NA

cdr3_nt: TGTGCCAGCAGCGATGGACTAGCGGGAGGGCGAGGCTCCTACGAGCAGTACTTC
cdr3_aa: CASSDGLAGGRGSYEQYF
d_call: TRBD2
j_call: TRBJ2-7
cdr3_length: 18
v_call: TRBV4-2
clone_size: NA

cdr3_nt: TGTGCCAGCAGCCCCCAGGGGAGAGAGCAGTTCTTC
cdr3_aa: CASSPQGREQFF
d_call: NA
j_call: TRBJ2-1
cdr3_length: 12
v_call: TRBV7-9
clone_size: NA

cdr3_nt: TGTGCCAGCACCTCCGCCGGGGGGGCCTACGAGCAGTACTTC
cdr3_aa: CASTSAGGAYEQYF
d_call: TRBD2
j_call: TRBJ2-7
cdr3_length: 14
v_call: TRBV6-1
clone_size: NA

cdr3_nt: TGTGCCAGCAGAGGTTTTCAGGGGGCGAAAGGAACTAATGAAAAACTGTTTTTT
cdr3_aa: CASRGFQGAKGTNEKLFF
d_call: TRBD1
j_call: TRBJ1-4
cdr3_length: 18
v_call: TRBV28
clone_size: NA

cdr3_nt: TGTGCCAGCAGCAACCAAACTCCCTCCAGTGGGGCTGAAGCTTTCTTT
cdr3_aa: CASSNQTPSSGAEAFF
d_call: NA
j_call: TRBJ1-1
cdr3_length: 16
v_call: TRBV21-1
clone_size: NA

cdr3_nt: TGTGCCAGCAGAATGCCGGGACAGGGAGCCGAGCAGTACTTC
cdr3_aa: CASRMPGQGAEQYF
d_call: TRBD1
j_call: TRBJ2-7
cdr3_length: 14
v_call: TRBV28
clone_size: NA

cdr3_nt: TGTGCCAGCACCCCGGGGGGTTATGGCGGCTACACCTTC
cdr3_aa: CASTPGGYGGYTF
d_call: NA
j_call: TRBJ1-2
cdr3_length: 13
v_call: TRBV28
clone_size: NA

cdr3_nt: TGCAGTGCCCTGAACGGAGAGACCCAGTACTTC
cdr3_aa: CSALNGETQYF
d_call: NA
j_call: TRBJ2-5
cdr3_length: 11
v_call: TRBV20-1
clone_size: NA

cdr3_nt: TGTGCCAGCAGCCAAGATTCGGGGGAAGGGGGGTATTCACAAGAGACCCAGTACTTC
cdr3_aa: CASSQDSGEGGYSQETQYF
d_call: NA
j_call: TRBJ2-5
cdr3_length: 19
v_call: TRBV4-2
clone_size: once